These 24 T cell receptor beta chains were sequenced from one sample in a study of blood T cells in healthy people across ages. With a J-beta primer mix and a sample-barcoded 5' primer, a second PCR ran roughly 7 to 11 cycles. TCRdb re-analysed the 5' RACE reads in MiXCR, keeping a single row per CDR3 protein. Of hundreds of thousands of distinct CDR3 sequences in the sample, 40% to 50% are singletons; the top ten hold roughly 30%. The specimen sequenced was blood. Receptors originate from a man older than 75 in good health.

The rearrangement joins TRBV10-2 to TRBJ2-1; 12 bases align to TRBD2. The J call is doubtful: the DNA matches TRBJ2-7 better. CDR3 size: 16 residues. Germline loops: CDR1 WSHSY, CDR2 SAAADI. The DNA of the CDR3 is TGCGCCAGCCTAGACCCTAGCGGGGGGGCGGGCAATGAGCAGTACTTC. The encoded protein is CASLDPSGGAGNEQYF.

This clonotype was counted a few times. V usage is TRBV28 and J usage is TRBJ1-5, with D possibly being TRBD1 (5 bases). Trimming removed 5 bases at V and 4 bases at J, with 12 bases between. Germline V gene lookup returns CDR1 MDHEN and CDR2 SYDVKM. This CDR3 spans 14 amino acids. The CDR3 DNA is TGTGCCAGCAGTCCCCCGGGACTTAATCAGCCCCAGCATTTT. Protein: CASSPPGLNQPQHF.

The table lists this clonotype with a few counts. The V gene is TRBV29-1, the J gene TRBJ2-3, with D unresolved. This CDR3 has 12 amino acids. V lost 6 bases to trimming and J lost 0 bases, with 7 bases between them. Germline CDR1 reads SQVTM; CDR2 reads ANQGSEA. The CDR3 nucleotides are TGCAGCGTGTTCCACAGCACAGATACGCAGTATTTT. Translation: CSVFHSTDTQYF.

This chain connects TRBV7-2 to TRBJ2-3, with 14 nucleotides matching TRBD2. The germline V gene encodes CDR1 SGHTA and CDR2 FQGNSA. The V and J ends lost 5 bases and 2 bases, in that order; junction bases with no gene match: 12. There are 19 residues in the CDR3. CDR3 sequence: CASSPLPGLAGVFTDTQYF. The CDR3 bases are TGTGCCAGCAGCCCCCTCCCGGGACTAGCGGGGGTGTTCACAGATACGCAGTATTTT.

With respect to this clonotype: A clone one base away is much larger, so this may be a read error. This chain joins TRBV29-1 and TRBJ2-1; 7 nucleotides match TRBD2. In germline, CDR1 is SQVTM, CDR2 ANQGSEA. This CDR3 has 15 amino acids. V dropped 0 bases and J dropped 7; count of bases not matched to a gene: 9. The CDR3 nucleotides read TGCAGCGTTGAAGATCCAGTGGGAGGGAGGAATGAGCAGTTCTTC. It translates to CSVEDPVGGRNEQFF.

The chain combines TRBV6-2 or TRBV6-3 with TRBJ2-2; D is perhaps TRBD2 (5 bases). The CDR3 is made up of 13 amino acids. The germline V gene encodes CDR1 MNHEY and CDR2 SVGEGT. The V gene lost 5 bases and the J gene lost 6 bases, with 10 bases spanning the gap. The CDR3 DNA is TGTGCCAGCAGTACCCGGGAATCCGGGGAGCTGTTTTTT. The encoded protein is CASSTRESGELFF.

This clonotype was detected many times. The V and J genes are TRBV7-9 and TRBJ1-1, with D tentatively TRBD1 (5 bases). V lost 3 bases and J 3 bases, leaving 11 bases between the germline ends. This CDR3 contains 14 residues. Germline CDR1 reads SEHNR; CDR2 reads FQNEAQ (reference sequence). CDR3 residues: CASSLGLGDTEAFF. CDR3 sequence (DNA): TGTGCCAGCAGCTTGGGGTTGGGGGACACTGAAGCTTTCTTT. The full variable domain, rest sourced from reference TRBV7-9 and TRBJ1-1, is DTGVSQNPRHKITKRGQNVTFRCDPISEHNRLYWYRQTLGQGPEFLTYFQNEAQLEKSRLLSDRFSAERPKGSFSTLEIQRTEQGDSAMYLCASSLGLGDTEAFFGQGTRLTVV.

The J gene is TRBJ2-3, the V gene TRBV12-3 or TRBV12-4; 7 positions agree with TRBD2. This CDR3 spans 15 amino acids. J lost 2 bases, V lost 5 bases, and 7 bases had no gene match. Here the CDR3 DNA reads TGTGCCAGCAGTCCGACTAGCCCTACCACAGATACGCAGTATTTT. It is translated as CASSPTSPTTDTQYF.

This clonotype appeared a single time. The chain has TRBV4-2 and TRBJ2-1; D not resolved. The germline V and J ends were trimmed by 1 base and 4 bases, with 14 bases remaining between them. Germline loops: CDR1 LGHNA, CDR2 YNFKEQ. There are 16 residues in the CDR3. The CDR3: CASSQVKGGSYNEQFF. Written as DNA, the CDR3 is TGTGCCAGCAGCCAAGTCAAAGGTGGGTCTTACAATGAGCAGTTCTTC.

The chain couples TRBV29-1 to TRBJ2-2; 7 positions agree with TRBD2. After removal of 1 base from V and 6 bases from J, the junction contained 2 bases not matched to a gene. The CDR3 consists of 13 residues. CDR1 and CDR2 from the germline V gene are SQVTM and ANQGSEA. CDR3 region: CSVEGLAAGELFF. The CDR3, as DNA: TGCAGCGTTGAAGGCCTAGCGGCCGGGGAGCTGTTTTTT.

Details on this clonotype: No conserved phenylalanine or tryptophan is present at the end of the CDR3, so a read error is the likely explanation. V usage is TRBV20-1 and J usage is TRBJ2-1, with 7 bases that match TRBD2. The CDR3 sequence is 14 residues long. The V gene end was trimmed by 1 base and the J gene end by 6 bases; junction bases not matched to a gene: 6. In germline, CDR1 is DFQATT, CDR2 SNEGSKA (reference sequence). The CDR3, as DNA: TGCAGTGCTAGAGGGAGCGGGACTGGCAATGAGCAGTTCTTA. Amino acid sequence: CSARGSGTGNEQFL.

CDR3 amino acids: CASSYTGTPSYEQYF. Here the CDR3 DNA reads TGCGCCAGCAGCTACACAGGGACGCCCTCCTACGAGCAGTACTTC. V and J are TRBV5-1 and TRBJ2-7; D perhaps matches TRBD1 (6 bases). CDR1 and CDR2 (germline): SGHRS, YFSETQ. This CDR3 is 15 amino acids long. Trimming removed 3 bases at V and 0 bases at J, with 13 bases between.

The chain joins TRBV20-1 to TRBJ1-1; D is unclear. V lost 0 bases, J lost 6 bases, and 11 bases lay in between. Germline V lookup: CDR1 DFQATT, CDR2 SNEGSKA (reference sequence). This CDR3 region has 13 residues. The CDR3 spells CSARERLDAEAFF. DNA of the CDR3: TGCAGTGCTAGAGAGAGGCTGGACGCTGAAGCTTTCTTT.

This chain joins TRBV10-1 and TRBJ2-7; a weak D match, TRBD2 (6 bases). V was cut by 2 bases and J by 5 bases, with 19 bases left in between. The CDR3 has 16 residues. CDR1 and CDR2 from the germline V gene are WNHNN and SYGVQD (reference sequence). This chain's CDR3 is CASSESASERFDEQYF. The CDR3 coding sequence is TGCGCCAGCAGTGAGAGTGCTAGCGAGAGGTTCGACGAGCAGTACTTC.

This clonotype was seen a few times. The rearrangement links TRBV10-3 to TRBJ1-5, with 7 positions matching TRBD1. Germline CDR1 and CDR2: ENHRY and SYGVKD. The CDR3 runs 12 residues. Trimming removed 8 bases from V and 8 bases from J; junction bases left unmatched: 6. The CDR3 spells CAIGGGSKPQHF. CDR3 nucleotide sequence: TGTGCCATCGGAGGGGGCTCTAAGCCCCAGCATTTT.

Notes on this clonotype: A junction boundary mismatches the germline segment, possibly from a read error. The chain carries TRBV10-1 and TRBJ2-3; 7 bases map to TRBD1. CDR3 length equals 15 residues. Germline V CDR1 and CDR2: WNHNN, SYGVQD (reference sequence). CDR3 sequence (DNA): TGCGCCAGCAGTGATGGTAACAGGGGAACAGATACGCGGTATTTT. It is translated as CASSDGNRGTDTRYF.

This clonotype occurred a few times. In DNA form, the CDR3 reads TGCAGCGCCTACCTACAGGGATTAAGCTCCTACGAGCAGTACTTC. Translated, it gives CSAYLQGLSSYEQYF. The chain uses TRBV29-1 and TRBJ2-7, with D possibly matching TRBD1 (6 bases). CDR3 length equals 15 residues. The germline V gene encodes CDR1 SQVTM and CDR2 ANQGSEA. The V gene lost 7 bases and the J gene lost 0 bases, with 19 bases spanning the gap.

This clonotype was seen once. The junction departs from germline at one end; a sequencing error may be responsible. This rearrangement joins TRBV4-3 to TRBJ1-2; 7 bases align to TRBD1. Germline V gene data show CDR1 as LGHNA and CDR2 as YSLEER. CDR3 length equals 14 residues. The CDR3 is CAGSQGGANYGYTF. CDR3 DNA sequence: TGCGCCGGCAGCCAGGGGGGGGCTAACTATGGCTACACCTTC.

This clonotype has more than one count but fewer than ten. This sequence joins TRBV18 and TRBJ2-7; D unresolved. This CDR3 region has 12 residues. V was cut by 5 bases and J by 6 bases, with 11 bases left in between. Germline values: CDR1 KGHSH, CDR2 LQKENI. CDR3 in amino acids: CASSIRTSEQYF. The CDR3, as DNA: TGTGCCAGCTCAATACGTACCTCCGAGCAGTACTTC.

The chain links TRBV7-8 to TRBJ2-1; TRBD2 is a possible D gene (5 bases). The CDR3 is 16 amino acids. The V end lost 6 bases, the J end lost 1 base, and 16 bases lay between the germline ends. Germline loops: CDR1 SGHVS, CDR2 FQNEAQ. CDR3 sequence (DNA): TGTGCCAGCAGGCCCGGCTTGGAGGTGTCCTACAATGAGCAGTTCTTC. It specifies CASRPGLEVSYNEQFF.

A remark on this clonotype: A much larger clone differs from this one at a single base, so this may be a read error. The CDR3 sequence is CACSLEAGAYTYTQYF. DNA of the CDR3: TGTGCCTGCAGCTTGGAGGCGGGGGCCTACACATATACGCAGTATTTT. The gene calls are TRBV5-5 and TRBJ2-3, with a tentative D call TRBD2 (7 bases). The CDR3 loop spans 16 amino acids. Germline-derived CDR1 and CDR2 are SGHKS and YYEKEE (reference sequence).

This clonotype was seen a handful of times. The chain recombines TRBV6-2 or TRBV6-3 with TRBJ2-1; 9 nucleotides line up with TRBD2. Trimming removed 6 bases from V and 8 bases from J; junction bases left unmatched: 11. The CDR3 sequence is 15 residues long. Germline assignment: CDR1 MNHEY and CDR2 SVGEGT. The chain's CDR3 is CASRASGDPSDEQFF. The CDR3 region has the DNA TGTGCCAGCAGGGCTAGCGGGGACCCCTCAGATGAGCAGTTCTTC.

The chain couples TRBV6-5 to TRBJ2-1, with 10 bases aligning to TRBD1. The end of the DNA fits TRBJ2-7 better, so the J call may be wrong. There are 15 residues in the CDR3. Looked up from germline, CDR1 is MNHEY and CDR2 is SVGAGI. CDR3 sequence reads: CASSRPGTGDNEQYF. The CDR3, as DNA: TGTGCCAGCAGTCGTCCCGGGACAGGGGACAATGAGCAGTACTTC.

CDR3 loop: CAWRTSGRMDTQYF. DNA of the CDR3: TGTGCCTGGAGGACTAGCGGCCGCATGGATACGCAGTATTTT. The chain recombines TRBV30 with TRBJ2-3; 9 nucleotides agree with TRBD2. Germline-derived CDR1 and CDR2 are GTSNPN and SVGIG (reference sequence). Losses at the gene ends were 3 bases for V and 6 bases for J; bases not matched to a gene: 7. This CDR3 spans 14 amino acids.